Presented here are 31 T cell receptor beta chains from one specimen sequenced in a study of T cells after yellow fever vaccination. MiXCR was run by TCRdb on the 5' RACE reads, yielding one entry per CDR3 protein. The repertoire has 600,000 to 750,000 distinct CDR3 sequences, 9% to 15% of them found once; the top ten carry about 15%. The input for sequencing was PBMCs, taken on the day of the yellow fever booster vaccination. Every receptor here comes from a man younger than 40 who received the YFV17D yellow fever vaccine.

The chain couples TRBV20-1 to TRBJ2-5; the match to TRBD2 covers 8 bases. With 2 bases clipped from V and 2 bases from J, the junction kept 4 bases outside the gene matches. From germline, CDR1 is DFQATT and CDR2 SNEGSKA (reference sequence). The CDR3 covers 14 residues. CDR3 DNA: TGCAGTGCTAGATTAGCGGGACATCAAGAGACCCAGTACTTC. Amino acid sequence: CSARLAGHQETQYF.

This clonotype was counted only a few times. J is TRBJ2-3 and V is TRBV5-1, with 12 bases matching TRBD2. The V segment lost 1 base and the J segment 6 bases; nucleotides outside the gene matches: 9. Germline V gives CDR1 SGHRS, CDR2 YFSETQ. This CDR3 comprises 17 residues. CDR3 loop: CASSLILAGGPGDTQYF. CDR3 coding DNA: TGCGCCAGCAGCTTGATTCTAGCGGGAGGGCCAGGGGATACGCAGTATTTT.

This clonotype has more than one count but fewer than ten. CDR3 region: CASSELTTYGYTF. The DNA for the CDR3 is TGTGCCAGCAGTGAATTAACGACATATGGCTACACCTTC. The chain couples TRBV25-1 to TRBJ1-2; D remains unclear. V lost 1 base and J 5 bases, leaving 8 bases between the germline ends. The CDR3 is made up of 13 amino acids. Germline assignment: CDR1 MGHDK and CDR2 SYGVNS.

This clonotype was detected a few times. The chain is built from TRBV6-1 and TRBJ1-1, with 10 bases that match TRBD1. Germline lookup yields CDR1 MNHNS and CDR2 SASEGT. V lost 8 bases and J lost 0; bases outside the gene matches: 9. The CDR3 contains 16 residues. CDR3 region: CASGRTGGNVNTEAFF. As DNA, the CDR3 is TGTGCCAGCGGGCGGACAGGGGGAAATGTGAACACTGAAGCTTTCTTT.

This clonotype was found a few times. Written as DNA, the CDR3 is TGTGCCAGCTTCGCGGGGACCGGAGGAATGAACACTGAAGCTTTCTTT. It yields the protein CASFAGTGGMNTEAFF. The chain uses TRBV6-2 or TRBV6-3 and TRBJ1-1, with TRBD1 as a possible D gene (5 bases). The CDR3 totals 16 residues. V was cut by 8 bases and J by 0 bases, with 19 bases left in between. Germline loops: CDR1 MNHEY, CDR2 SVGEGT.

This clonotype has only a few counts. This rearrangement joins TRBV15 to TRBJ2-3; D is possibly TRBD2 (5 bases). Germline assignment: CDR1 LNHNV and CDR2 YYDKDF (reference sequence). CDR3 length equals 17 residues. V lost 3 bases to trimming and J lost 5 bases, with 21 bases between them. The DNA of the CDR3 is TGTGCCACCAGCAGCCCGGGAAGGAGCGACCAACTAGATACGCAGTATTTT. It encodes CATSSPGRSDQLDTQYF. The whole variable domain, filled in from reference TRBV15 and TRBJ2-3, reads DAMVIQNPRYQVTQFGKPVTLSCSQTLNHNVMYWYQQKSSQAPKLLFHYYDKDFNNEADTPDNFQSRRPNTSFCFLDIRSPGLGDTAMYLCATSSPGRSDQLDTQYFGPGTRLTVL.

This clonotype was detected a few times. This chain joins TRBV6-1 and TRBJ2-3; D tentatively fits TRBD1 or TRBD2 (5 bases each). Per the germline V gene, CDR1 is MNHNS and CDR2 is SASEGT. V dropped 5 bases and J dropped 6 bases, with 30 bases sitting between them. The CDR3 covers 19 residues. The CDR3 protein is CASSQTPSGQGRRVDTQYF. In DNA, the CDR3 is TGTGCCAGCAGTCAAACCCCCTCCGGGCAGGGCCGGCGGGTCGATACGCAGTATTTT.

This clonotype came up a few times. V usage is TRBV11-2 and J usage is TRBJ2-4, with 11 nucleotides matching TRBD2. Germline CDR1 SGHAT, CDR2 FQNNGV. V shed 3 bases, J shed 0 bases, and the junction held 7 bases outside the gene matches. CDR3 length equals 18 residues. The CDR3 sequence: CASSFLAGGPGAKNIQYF. The DNA of the CDR3 is TGTGCCAGCAGCTTTCTAGCGGGAGGCCCAGGAGCCAAAAACATTCAGTACTTC.

The chain joins TRBV7-6 to TRBJ1-5, with 7 bases identical to TRBD1. This CDR3 comprises 15 residues. The trim removed 5 bases at V and 3 bases at J, leaving 7 bases unmatched. CDR1 is SGHVS and CDR2 is FNYEAQ in the germline V gene. The CDR3 DNA follows: TGTGCCAGCAGCCCACTTACAGGGGCCAATCAGCCCCAGCATTTT. As protein: CASSPLTGANQPQHF.

This clonotype was recorded a few times. The chain couples TRBV7-2 to TRBJ2-4; D uncertain. In germline, CDR1 is SGHTA, CDR2 FQGNSA. V lost 8 bases and J 1 base, leaving 12 bases between the germline ends. The length of the CDR3 is 14 residues. CDR3 protein: CASRPDVAKNIQYF. The CDR3, as DNA: TGTGCCAGCCGCCCCGACGTCGCCAAAAACATTCAGTACTTC. Full variable domain (outside the CDR3, taken from reference TRBV7-2 and TRBJ2-4): GAGVSQSPSNKVTEKGKDVELRCDPISGHTALYWYRQSLGQGLEFLIYFQGNSAPDKSGLPSDRFSAERTGGSVSTLTIQRTQQEDSAVYLCASRPDVAKNIQYFGAGTRLSVL.

The gene calls are TRBV15 and TRBJ2-1; 9 bases are a match to TRBD2. CDR3 length: 16 amino acids. CDR1 and CDR2 from the germline V gene are LNHNV and YYDKDF (reference sequence). Trimming at V came to 4 bases and at J to 2 bases, leaving 6 bases not matched to a gene. The CDR3 DNA is TGTGCCACCAGCACTGAGCGGGAGGATGCCTACAATGAGCAGTTCTTC. As protein: CATSTEREDAYNEQFF.

The CDR3 reads CASSYPSTSGRGNEQFF. The CDR3 DNA reads TGTGCCAGCAGTTACCCCTCTACTAGCGGGAGAGGTAATGAGCAGTTCTTC. The V and J genes are TRBV6-5 and TRBJ2-1; 11 positions match TRBD2. This CDR3 spans 17 amino acids. V shed 2 bases, J shed 7 bases, and the junction held 10 bases outside the gene matches. Germline-derived CDR1 and CDR2 are MNHEY and SVGAGI.

This clonotype was detected only a few times. This rearrangement joins TRBV30 to TRBJ1-2, with 8 nucleotides matching TRBD1. The CDR3 totals 13 residues. Germline-derived CDR1 and CDR2 are GTSNPN and SVGIG (reference sequence). V lost 2 bases to trimming and J lost 7 bases; unmatched junction nucleotides: 6. CDR3 sequence (DNA): TGTGCCTGGAGTTCAGGGGGCGTTGGTGGCTACACCTTC. Protein product: CAWSSGGVGGYTF.

This sequence joins TRBV7-8 and TRBJ2-5, with 10 bases identical to TRBD2. This CDR3 spans 17 amino acids. Germline V gene sequence: CDR1 SGHVS, CDR2 FQNEAQ. The ends lost 6 bases at V and 6 bases at J; junction bases unmatched: 16. CDR3 loop: CASSSLSGPAGGKTQYF. The CDR3 nucleotides are TGTGCCAGCAGTTCGCTCTCCGGTCCAGCGGGGGGGAAGACCCAGTACTTC.

This rearrangement joins TRBV6-5 to TRBJ2-5, with 11 bases fitting TRBD2. The germline V gene has CDR1 MNHEY and CDR2 SVGAGI. The CDR3 is 17 amino acids. V was clipped by 2 bases and J by 2 bases; unmatched bases: 7. The CDR3 sequence is CASSYIRTSGPQETQYF. CDR3 nucleotides: TGTGCCAGCAGTTACATTCGGACTAGCGGGCCTCAAGAGACCCAGTACTTC.

The V and J genes are TRBV7-9 and TRBJ1-1, with D hard to call. Germline-derived CDR1 and CDR2 are SEHNR and FQNEAQ (reference sequence). The CDR3 spans 12 residues. The V gene lost 3 bases and the J gene lost 11 bases, with 13 bases spanning the gap. The CDR3 region is CASSLSEYRAFF. In nucleotides, the CDR3 is TGTGCCAGCAGCTTGTCTGAGTATCGGGCTTTCTTT.

The chain links TRBV5-1 to TRBJ2-3; 13 positions match TRBD2. The CDR3 covers 17 residues. CDR1 and CDR2 from the germline V gene are SGHRS and YFSETQ. Losses at the gene ends were 0 bases for V and 5 bases for J; bases not matched to a gene: 6. The CDR3 protein is CASSLVGTSGAGDTQYF. CDR3 nucleotide sequence: TGCGCCAGCAGCTTGGTTGGGACTAGCGGGGCCGGAGATACGCAGTATTTT. Full variable domain (outside the CDR3, taken from reference TRBV5-1 and TRBJ2-3): KAGVTQTPRYLIKTRGQQVTLSCSPISGHRSVSWYQQTPGQGLQFLFEYFSETQRNKGNFPGRFSGRQFSNSRSEMNVSTLELGDSALYLCASSLVGTSGAGDTQYFGPGTRLTVL.

This clonotype was seen only a few times. This chain joins TRBV15 and TRBJ2-1; D gene unclear. Trimming took off 5 bases at V and 0 bases at J, with 11 bases between the two ends. This CDR3 is 15 amino acids long. Per germline, CDR1 LNHNV and CDR2 YYDKDF (reference sequence). DNA for the CDR3: TGTGCCACCAGCCAGAGCCCGAGCTCCTACAATGAGCAGTTCTTC. Translated: CATSQSPSSYNEQFF. Full variable domain (rest looked up from reference TRBV15 and TRBJ2-1): DAMVIQNPRYQVTQFGKPVTLSCSQTLNHNVMYWYQQKSSQAPKLLFHYYDKDFNNEADTPDNFQSRRPNTSFCFLDIRSPGLGDTAMYLCATSQSPSSYNEQFFGPGTRLTVL.

This clonotype was observed a single time. The chain recombines TRBV25-1 with TRBJ1-2; no firm D call. The CDR3 runs to 14 residues. Germline V gives CDR1 MGHDK, CDR2 SYGVNS. The ends were cut back, 6 bases at V and 1 base at J, with 12 bases in the middle. CDR3 DNA sequence: TGTGCCAGCAGACAGACCGGGAATAACTATGGCTACACCTTC. This encodes CASRQTGNNYGYTF.

This clonotype was detected only a few times. This chain joins TRBV10-1 and TRBJ2-3, with a tentative D call TRBD2 (6 bases). Germline CDR1 and CDR2: WNHNN and SYGVQD (reference sequence). Between the trimmed V and J ends, which lost 0 bases and 6 bases, there was a span of 16 bases. The CDR3 spans 16 residues. The CDR3 DNA reads as TGCGCCAGCAGTGAGTCAGCGGGCGAAACTGGGGATACGCAGTATTTT. Its translation is CASSESAGETGDTQYF.

The chain carries TRBV28 and TRBJ2-7, with D unresolved. CDR1 is MDHEN and CDR2 is SYDVKM in the germline V gene. The CDR3 spans 13 residues. Trimming left V 7 bases short and J 2 bases short, with 12 bases between. CDR3 nucleotide sequence: TGTGCCAGCACAGGTGCCCCAACCTACGAGCAGTACTTC. It is translated as CASTGAPTYEQYF.

This chain uses TRBV25-1 with TRBJ2-3; no clear D gene. Germline CDR1 is MGHDK and CDR2 is SYGVNS. There are 14 residues in the CDR3. The V end lost 3 bases, the J end lost 3 bases, and 10 bases lay between the germline ends. CDR3 DNA sequence: TGTGCCAGCAGTGAGTCCAGGATTACAGATACGCAGTATTTT. Amino acids: CASSESRITDTQYF.

V usage is TRBV4-3 and J usage is TRBJ2-1; D not certain. Germline V gene sequence: CDR1 LGHNA, CDR2 YSLEER. The CDR3 is 14 amino acids. V dropped 1 base and J dropped 6 bases, with 10 bases sitting between them. This chain's CDR3 is CASSQVTDGNEQFF. The CDR3 nucleotides are TGCGCCAGCAGCCAAGTGACTGACGGCAATGAGCAGTTCTTC.

This clonotype was seen a handful of times. Germline and junction disagree at one end, which may indicate a read error. This chain uses TRBV5-1 with TRBJ2-5, with 8 bases identical to TRBD2. The CDR3 extends over 14 amino acids. Germline lookup yields CDR1 SGHRS and CDR2 YFSETQ. CDR3 nucleotides: TGTGCCAGCAGCCGAGCGGGGGTCCAAGAGACCCAGTACTTC. Translated, it gives CASSRAGVQETQYF.

The chain is built from TRBV6-1 and TRBJ2-2; maybe TRBD2 (6 bases). V was clipped by 8 bases and J by 1 base, with 14 bases between them. Germline CDR1 MNHNS, CDR2 SASEGT. This CDR3 is 15 amino acids long. This CDR3 reads CASGPGTLNTGELFF. Here the CDR3 DNA reads TGTGCCAGCGGACCTGGGACTCTGAACACCGGGGAGCTGTTTTTT.

This clonotype was counted between two and nine times. V gene TRBV10-2 combines with J gene TRBJ1-1; D possibly corresponds to TRBD1 (5 bases). The germline V gene encodes CDR1 WSHSY and CDR2 SAAADI. The CDR3 is 14 amino acids. V was trimmed by 0 bases and J by 7 bases, leaving 12 bases between them. The CDR3 reads CASSESIPQGEAFF. The CDR3 DNA reads TGCGCCAGCAGTGAGTCGATCCCCCAGGGTGAAGCTTTCTTT.

The chain links TRBV12-3 or TRBV12-4 to TRBJ2-1; D might be TRBD2 (5 bases). With 6 bases removed from V and 9 bases from J, the gap between germline ends came to 15 bases. The CDR3 sequence is 13 residues long. The CDR3 sequence is CASSPGLLGEQFF. The DNA of the CDR3 is TGTGCCAGCAGCCCCGGACTCCTCGGTGAGCAGTTCTTC.

This clonotype was seen a few times. V gene TRBV20-1 combines with J gene TRBJ2-3, with D hard to call. The CDR3 totals 15 residues. V gave up 6 bases and J gave up 0 bases, with 16 bases separating them. From germline, CDR1 is DFQATT and CDR2 SNEGSKA (reference sequence). CDR3 nucleotide sequence: TGCAGTGCCTCAAGGACCAAAACTAGCACAGATACGCAGTATTTT. Its translation: CSASRTKTSTDTQYF.

The CDR3 DNA is TGTGCCATTCAACCGGGACAGAGAACAGATACGCAGTATTTT. Translating gives CAIQPGQRTDTQYF. This chain joins TRBV7-8 and TRBJ2-3; 7 bases align to TRBD1. This CDR3 spans 14 amino acids. Germline V gives CDR1 SGHVS, CDR2 FQNEAQ. J lost 3 bases, V lost 10 bases, and 10 bases had no gene match.

This clonotype was picked up a small number of times. The genes are TRBV5-1 and TRBJ2-2; 9 bases are a match to TRBD2. CDR3 length: 18 amino acids. V gave up 6 bases and J gave up 5 bases; unmatched junction bases: 17. Per germline, CDR1 SGHRS and CDR2 YFSETQ. CDR3 in amino acids: CASTSGRSISLGTGELFF. The DNA of the CDR3 is TGCGCCAGCACCAGCGGGAGGAGTATTAGTCTCGGAACCGGGGAGCTGTTTTTT.

The V gene is TRBV9, the J gene TRBJ1-6; D is possibly TRBD1 (6 bases). With 0 bases removed from V and 9 bases from J, the gap between germline ends came to 13 bases. CDR3 length: 15 amino acids. From germline, CDR1 is SGDLS and CDR2 YYNGEE. CDR3 in amino acids: CASSVDPGTRSPLHF. Here the CDR3 DNA reads TGTGCCAGCAGCGTAGACCCCGGGACACGTTCACCCCTCCACTTT.